Described below is a single T cell receptor beta chain sequence and its context. Its antigen remains unidentified. The data belong to a study of cytomegalovirus exposure and HLA in healthy donors. Across the whole study: T cells numbering about 179 million yielded some 110 million unique TCR beta sequences in an earlier analysis. Findings of the study overall: Some V segments, TRBV6-2 and TRBV6-3 among them, were indistinguishable and were therefore excluded.

It was with 60 Vbeta and 13 Jbeta primers that the PCR ran. Assay: immunoSEQ multiplex PCR; the TCRdb copy retains only in-frame clones and omits some. The repertoire holds about 160,000 clones, with about 72% as singletons. V was pared by 4 bases and J by 6 bases, with 24 bases between. The CDR3 runs to 17 residues. From germline, CDR1 is MGHRA and CDR2 YSYEKL. The chain couples TRBV4-1 to TRBJ2-5; a weak D match, TRBD2 (6 bases). The clonotype was recovered from a man aged 55-75 years in good health and CMV-seronegative. The specimen was PBMCs. CDR3 coding DNA: TGCGCCAGCAGCCTATTGATCGGTGACCGGGCGGGGCAGACCCAGTACTTC. As protein: CASSLLIGDRAGQTQYF.